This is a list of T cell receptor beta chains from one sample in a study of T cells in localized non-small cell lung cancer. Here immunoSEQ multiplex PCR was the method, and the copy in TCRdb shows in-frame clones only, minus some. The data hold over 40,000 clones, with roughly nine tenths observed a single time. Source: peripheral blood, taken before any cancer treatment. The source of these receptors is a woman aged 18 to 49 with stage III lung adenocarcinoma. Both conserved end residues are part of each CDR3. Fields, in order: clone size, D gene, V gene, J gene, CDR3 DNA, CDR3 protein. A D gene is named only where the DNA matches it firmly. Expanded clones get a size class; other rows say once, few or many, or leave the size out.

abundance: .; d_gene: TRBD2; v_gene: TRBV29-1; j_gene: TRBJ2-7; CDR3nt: TGCAGCGTACTTTCGAGCGGGGTTTACGAGCAGTACTTC; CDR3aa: CSVLSSGVYEQYF
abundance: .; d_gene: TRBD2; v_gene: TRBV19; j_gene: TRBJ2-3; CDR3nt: TGTGCCAGTAGTATACCCAGGGAGGGAAATACGCAGTATTTT; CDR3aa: CASSIPREGNTQYF
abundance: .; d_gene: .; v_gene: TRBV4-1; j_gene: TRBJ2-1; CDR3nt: TGCGCCAGCAGCCAAGTCAGGGATTACAATGAGCAGTTCTTC; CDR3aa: CASSQVRDYNEQFF
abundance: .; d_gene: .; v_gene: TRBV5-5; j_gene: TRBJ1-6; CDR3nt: TGTGCCAGCAGCTTGAGACAGTCTTATAATTCACCCCTCCACTTT; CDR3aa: CASSLRQSYNSPLHF
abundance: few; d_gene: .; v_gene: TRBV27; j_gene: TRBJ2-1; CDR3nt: TGTGCCAGCAGGGGAGGGACAGCCGAGCAGTTCTTC; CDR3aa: CASRGGTAEQFF
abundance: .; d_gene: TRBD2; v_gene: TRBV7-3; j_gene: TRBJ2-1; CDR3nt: TGTGCCAGCAGCTCCGTACTAGCGGGGGGTGAGCAGTTCTTC; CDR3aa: CASSSVLAGGEQFF
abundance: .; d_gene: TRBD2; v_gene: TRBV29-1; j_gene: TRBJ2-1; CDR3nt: TGCAGCACTAGCGGGGGACTTAGCAATGAGCAGTTCTTC; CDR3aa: CSTSGGLSNEQFF
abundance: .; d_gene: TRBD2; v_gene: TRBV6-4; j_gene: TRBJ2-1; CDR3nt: TGTGCCAGCAGTTCTAGCGGGGGGGCAGGCAATGAGCAGTTCTTC; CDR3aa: CASSSSGGAGNEQFF
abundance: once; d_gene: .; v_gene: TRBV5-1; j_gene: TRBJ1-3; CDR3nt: TGCGCCAGCCAGGGGCCTGGAAACACCATATATTTT; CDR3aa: CASQGPGNTIYF
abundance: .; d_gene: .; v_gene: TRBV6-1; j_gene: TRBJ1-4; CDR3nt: TGTGCCAGCAGTGGCCCCTTCGGCCGCGGGGGCGGAGAAAAACTGTTTTTT; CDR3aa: CASSGPFGRGGGEKLFF
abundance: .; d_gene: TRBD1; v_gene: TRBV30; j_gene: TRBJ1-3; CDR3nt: TGTGCCTGGAGCTTACAGGGGCCCTTAGGAAACACCATATATTTT; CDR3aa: CAWSLQGPLGNTIYF
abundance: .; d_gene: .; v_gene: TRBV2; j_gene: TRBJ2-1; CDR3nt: TGTGCCAGCACCGGGGTCGGGGGCCGAGGGAATGAGCAGTTCTTC; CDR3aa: CASTGVGGRGNEQFF
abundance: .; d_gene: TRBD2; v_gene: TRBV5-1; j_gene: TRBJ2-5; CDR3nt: TGCGCCAGCAGCCCGTCGGGGACTAGCGGGGTGGAGACCCAGTACTTC; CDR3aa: CASSPSGTSGVETQYF
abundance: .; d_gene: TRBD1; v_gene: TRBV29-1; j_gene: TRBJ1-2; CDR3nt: TGCAGCGTTCCGACAGGGTTAAGTGTCGGCTACACCTTC; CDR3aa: CSVPTGLSVGYTF
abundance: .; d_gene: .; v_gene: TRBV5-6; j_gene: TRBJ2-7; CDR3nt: TGTGCCAGCAGCTTGCAGGCTCCCCGGGGGCTCTACGAGCAGTACTTC; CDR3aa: CASSLQAPRGLYEQYF
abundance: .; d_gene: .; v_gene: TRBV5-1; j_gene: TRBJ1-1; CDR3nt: TGCGCCAGCAGCTTTCAGGATGTCACTGAAGCTTTCTTT; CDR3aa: CASSFQDVTEAFF
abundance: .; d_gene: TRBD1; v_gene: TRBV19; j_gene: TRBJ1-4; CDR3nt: TGTGCCAGTAGTGCTCGTTTACAGGGGACCAATGAAAAACTGTTTTTT; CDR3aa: CASSARLQGTNEKLFF
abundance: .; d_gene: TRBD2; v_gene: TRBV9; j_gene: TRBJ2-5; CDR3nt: TGTGCCAGCAGCGTAGGTAGCGGGGGGGCAGGTGAGACCCAGTACTTC; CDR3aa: CASSVGSGGAGETQYF
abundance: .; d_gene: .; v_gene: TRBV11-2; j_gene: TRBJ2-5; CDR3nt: TGTGCCAGCAGCTTATCCATAGGGGAGACCCAGTACTTC; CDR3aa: CASSLSIGETQYF
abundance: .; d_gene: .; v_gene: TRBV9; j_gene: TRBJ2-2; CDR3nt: TGTGCCAGCAGCCCCCCCACCGGGGAGCTGTTTTTT; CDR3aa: CASSPPTGELFF
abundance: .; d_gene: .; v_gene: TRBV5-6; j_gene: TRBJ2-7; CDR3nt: TGTGCCAGCAGCTCTCAGAATACCTACGAGCAGTACTTC; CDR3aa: CASSSQNTYEQYF
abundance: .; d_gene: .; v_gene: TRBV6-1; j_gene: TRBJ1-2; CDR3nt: TGTGCCAGCGGTGGGGTGCTTGGCTACACCTTC; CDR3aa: CASGGVLGYTF
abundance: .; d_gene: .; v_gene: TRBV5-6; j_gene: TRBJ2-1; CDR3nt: TGTGCCAGAAGCTGGGGCATCCAGGGGCACTACAATGAGCAGTTCTTC; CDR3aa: CARSWGIQGHYNEQFF
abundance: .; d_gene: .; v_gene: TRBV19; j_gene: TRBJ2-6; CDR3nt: TGTGCCAGTAGAGACAGGGCCAACGTCCTGACTTTC; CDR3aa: CASRDRANVLTF
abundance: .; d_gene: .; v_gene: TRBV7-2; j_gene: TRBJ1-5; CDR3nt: TGTGCCAGCAGCTTAGAACTGGGGCACGATCAGCCCCAGCATTTT; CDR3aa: CASSLELGHDQPQHF
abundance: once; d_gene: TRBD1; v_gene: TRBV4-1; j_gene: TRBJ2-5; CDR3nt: TGCGCCAGCAGCCAGGGACAGCAAGAGACCCAGTACTTC; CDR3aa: CASSQGQQETQYF
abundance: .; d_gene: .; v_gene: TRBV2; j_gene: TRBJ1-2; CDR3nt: TGTGCCAGCAGTGAAGGGGTGGGTACCTATGGCTACACCTTC; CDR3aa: CASSEGVGTYGYTF
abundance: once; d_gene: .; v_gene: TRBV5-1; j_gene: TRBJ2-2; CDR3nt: TGCGCCAGCAGCCTCCGGGACACCACTGGGACCGGGGAGCTGTTTTTT; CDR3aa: CASSLRDTTGTGELFF
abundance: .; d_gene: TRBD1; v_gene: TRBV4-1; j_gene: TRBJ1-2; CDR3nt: TGCGCCAGCAGCCACATGCCAAAGGGGGCGCAGGTCTATGGCTACACCTTC; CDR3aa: CASSHMPKGAQVYGYTF
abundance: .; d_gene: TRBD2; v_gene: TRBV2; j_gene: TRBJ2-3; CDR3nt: TGTGCCAGCAGATTGGCGGGGGAGACGCAGTATTTT; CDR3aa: CASRLAGETQYF
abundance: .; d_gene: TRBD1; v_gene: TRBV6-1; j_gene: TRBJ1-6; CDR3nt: TGTGCCAGCAGAGACAGGGGTAAGGATTCACCCCTCCACTTT; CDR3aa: CASRDRGKDSPLHF
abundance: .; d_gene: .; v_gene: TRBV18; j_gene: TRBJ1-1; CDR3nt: TGTGCCAGCTCTCCCGACGGGGGCAGCGCTAACACTGAAGCTTTCTTT; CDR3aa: CASSPDGGSANTEAFF
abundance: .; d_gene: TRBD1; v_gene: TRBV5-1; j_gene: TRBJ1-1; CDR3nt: TGCGCCAGCAGCTTGGTCGGGACAGGACTTGAAGCTTTCTTT; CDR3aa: CASSLVGTGLEAFF
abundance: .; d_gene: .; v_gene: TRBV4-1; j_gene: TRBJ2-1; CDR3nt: TGCGCCAGCAGCCAAGTTTCTTACAATGAGCAGTTCTTC; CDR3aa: CASSQVSYNEQFF
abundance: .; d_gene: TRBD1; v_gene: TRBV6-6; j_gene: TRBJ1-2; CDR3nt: TGTGCCAGCAGACCGACAGGGGTGGATGGCTACACCTTC; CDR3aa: CASRPTGVDGYTF
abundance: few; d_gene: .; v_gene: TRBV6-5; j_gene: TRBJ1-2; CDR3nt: TGTGCCAGCAGTTACTCAACAGGGAAAGGTGGCTACACCTTC; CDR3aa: CASSYSTGKGGYTF